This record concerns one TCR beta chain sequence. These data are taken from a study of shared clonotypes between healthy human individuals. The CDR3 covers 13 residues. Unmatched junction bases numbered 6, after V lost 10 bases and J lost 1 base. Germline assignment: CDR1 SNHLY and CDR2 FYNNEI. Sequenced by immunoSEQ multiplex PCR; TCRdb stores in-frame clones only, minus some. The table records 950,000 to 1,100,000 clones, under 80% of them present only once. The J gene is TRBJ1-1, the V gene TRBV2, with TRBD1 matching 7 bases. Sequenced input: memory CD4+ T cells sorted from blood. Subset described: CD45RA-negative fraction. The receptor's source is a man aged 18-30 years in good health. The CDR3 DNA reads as TGTGCCACTGCGGGACAGAGGAACACTGAAGCTTTCTTT. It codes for CATAGQRNTEAFF.